This T cell receptor (beta chain) comes out of a study of yellow fever vaccine responses in identical twins. Study-wide results and caveats: Reportedly, the T cell response mounted by twins to vaccine seemed partly convergent, partly personalized.

The CDR3 runs 14 residues. The V gene lost 8 bases and the J gene lost 10 bases, with 21 bases spanning the gap. CDR1 and CDR2 (germline): LNHDA, SQIVND (reference sequence). TCRdb reprocessed the RT-PCR reads with MiXCR, giving one entry per CDR3 protein. The profile shows about 4,000 distinct CDR3 sequences, about 85% of them singletons. As concerns this clonotype: Its antigen is currently unknown.

This clonotype was obtained from a young woman who received the yellow fever vaccine. This chain uses TRBV19 with TRBJ2-1, with D perhaps TRBD2 (6 bases). The sequenced sample was T cells from blood (PBMCs), unsorted or a sorted subset (not recorded which), obtained before or after yellow fever vaccination (not recorded which). The CDR3 here is CASGDSLKSTEQFF. The CDR3 nucleotides are TGTGCCAGTGGGGACTCATTAAAGTCGACCGAGCAGTTCTTC.